The 12 T cell receptor beta chains in this list originate from one sample, sequenced in a study of blood T cell repertoires in COVID-19. TCRdb keeps only in-frame clones here, not all; method: immunoSEQ multiplex PCR. This sample yields under 250,000 clones, of which 87% are seen a single time; just over 2.5% belongs to the top ten. Source material: PBMCs or T cells enriched from blood (not recorded which). The receptors stem from a woman younger than 45 with acute COVID-19.

The genes are TRBV25-1 and TRBJ2-5, with TRBD1 identical over 7 bases. V lost 2 bases to trimming and J lost 5 bases; unmatched junction nucleotides: 8. Germline assignment: CDR1 MGHDK and CDR2 SYGVNS. This CDR3 has 15 residues. CDR3 loop: CASSEATGAKETQYF. In DNA, the CDR3 is TGTGCCAGCAGTGAAGCCACAGGGGCGAAGGAGACCCAGTACTTC.

The chain has TRBV5-8 and TRBJ2-1; D possibly corresponds to TRBD1 (6 bases). The germline V and J ends were trimmed by 4 bases and 2 bases, with 13 bases remaining between them. The germline CDR1 and CDR2 sequences are SGHTS and YDEGEE. The length of the CDR3 is 15 residues. CDR3 nucleotide sequence: TGTGCCAGCAGCAGGGGGTTAGGCACCTACAATGAGCAGTTCTTC. It translates to CASSRGLGTYNEQFF.

This clone has only a few counts. The chain links TRBV11-2 to TRBJ2-1, with a weak D call TRBD2 (6 bases). Germline loops: CDR1 SGHAT, CDR2 FQNNGV. The CDR3 is 18 amino acids. V lost 2 bases and J 3 bases, leaving 20 bases between the germline ends. The CDR3: CASSLMSRTIKLYNEQFF. CDR3 nucleotides: TGTGCCAGCAGCTTAATGTCCCGGACTATAAAACTCTACAATGAGCAGTTCTTC.

The count of this clone is one. The CDR3 sequence: CASSHRGGGVPYEQYF. The CDR3 DNA reads as TGTGCCAGTAGTCACAGAGGGGGCGGGGTGCCCTACGAGCAGTACTTC. The V call is TRBV19, the J call TRBJ2-7, with D perhaps TRBD1 (7 bases). V lost 5 bases and J 2 bases, leaving 19 bases between the germline ends. Germline V gene sequence: CDR1 LNHDA, CDR2 SQIVND (reference sequence). There are 16 residues in the CDR3. Variable domain in full (rest from reference TRBV19 and TRBJ2-7): DGGITQSPKYLFRKEGQNVTLSCEQNLNHDAMYWYRQDPGQGLRLIYYSQIVNDFQKGDIAEGYSVSREKKESFPLTVTSAQKNPTAFYLCASSHRGGGVPYEQYFGPGTRLTVT.

This chain uses TRBV6-2 or TRBV6-3 with TRBJ1-1; D is unclear. Trimming took 5 bases from V and 0 from J, leaving 7 bases between them. Germline CDR1 and CDR2: MNHEY and SVGEGT. The CDR3 contains 13 residues. CDR3 amino acids: CASSGDLNTEAFF. CDR3 DNA: TGTGCCAGCAGTGGAGACCTGAACACTGAAGCTTTCTTT.

This chain joins TRBV3-1 (or the pseudogene TRBV3-2) and TRBJ2-3; TRBD1 aligns across 10 bases. CDR1 is LGHDT and CDR2 is YNNKEL in the germline V gene (reference sequence). This CDR3 is 15 amino acids long. V lost 3 bases to trimming and J lost 8 bases; unmatched junction nucleotides: 8. This CDR3 reads CASSHPGTGDCTQYF. For the CDR3, the DNA is TGTGCCAGCAGCCACCCCGGGACAGGGGATTGTACGCAGTATTTT.

This clone was recorded once. The chain combines TRBV25-1 with TRBJ1-6; D not certain. The CDR3 is 14 amino acids. Germline CDR1 MGHDK, CDR2 SYGVNS. Trimming removed 8 bases from V and 6 bases from J, with 14 bases in between. The CDR3 DNA follows: TGTGCCAGCTCGGTGGTGGGGAGTAATTCACCCCTCCACTTT. It encodes CASSVVGSNSPLHF.

The CDR3 DNA reads as TGCGCCAGCAGCTTGTCAGGGGCGTCCGGGGAGCTGTTTTTT. It codes for CASSLSGASGELFF. V usage is TRBV5-1 and J usage is TRBJ2-2, with D possibly matching TRBD1 (6 bases). The germline V gene encodes CDR1 SGHRS and CDR2 YFSETQ. The V gene lost 1 base and the J gene lost 6 bases, with 10 bases spanning the gap. CDR3 length: 14 amino acids.

The table lists this clone with a count of one. The sample contains more than one DNA sequence encoding this CDR3. The J gene is TRBJ1-5, the V gene TRBV19, with D possibly TRBD1 on 5 matching bases. The germline V gene has CDR1 LNHDA and CDR2 SQIVND (reference sequence). Trimming removed 3 bases from V and 6 bases from J, with 9 bases in between. This CDR3 is built from 13 residues. CDR3 in DNA: TGTGCCAGTAGTATTGGGGGGACTCAGCCCCAGCATTTT. Translating gives CASSIGGTQPQHF.

This rearrangement joins TRBV7-2 to TRBJ2-3, with 9 positions matching TRBD2. Germline V gene data show CDR1 as SGHTA and CDR2 as FQGNSA. CDR3 size: 15 residues. Germline trimming cut 3 bases from V and 6 bases from J; bases unmatched to any gene: 7. The CDR3 sequence: CASSFALAGKDTQYF. In nucleotides, the CDR3 is TGTGCCAGCAGCTTTGCCCTAGCGGGGAAGGATACGCAGTATTTT.

The chain couples TRBV5-5 to TRBJ1-1; 8 nucleotides agree with TRBD1. The CDR3 has 16 residues. J was trimmed by 8 bases and V by 6 bases; bases with no gene match: 18. The germline CDR1 and CDR2 sequences are SGHKS and YYEKEE (reference sequence). CDR3: CASTRGTGGVGEEAFF. DNA of the CDR3: TGTGCCAGCACCCGCGGGACAGGCGGAGTGGGGGAGGAAGCTTTCTTT.

This sequence joins TRBV5-1 and TRBJ1-2, with D unresolved. Germline V gene sequence: CDR1 SGHRS, CDR2 YFSETQ. The length of the CDR3 is 12 residues. V lost 4 bases, J lost 2 bases, and 6 bases lay in between. The CDR3 protein is CASSDGNYGYTF. DNA of the CDR3: TGCGCCAGCAGCGACGGGAACTATGGCTACACCTTC.